The clone carrying this T cell receptor (beta chain) was observed many times. These data are taken from a study of naive and memory T cell subsets. Ligated cDNA underwent four rounds of PCR with nested alpha and beta constant region primers and SP2. TCRdb re-derived calls from the 5' RACE reads in MiXCR, one entry per CDR3 protein. The data show 50,000 or so distinct CDR3 sequences, approximately 7.2% seen once. The library had UMIs added by 3' ligation of an oligonucleotide to TCR cDNA. The sequence was obtained from a male donor in good health.

The CDR3 DNA is TGTGCCAGCAGCTCCGCGGACCGTTCCCACAATGAGCAGTTCTTC. The encoded protein is CASSSADRSHNEQFF. The chain employs TRBV13 and TRBJ2-1; D ambiguous. The CDR3 is 15 residues long. The germline V and J ends were trimmed by 4 bases and 5 bases, with 15 bases remaining between them. CDR1 PRHDT and CDR2 FYEKMQ come from the germline V gene (reference sequence).